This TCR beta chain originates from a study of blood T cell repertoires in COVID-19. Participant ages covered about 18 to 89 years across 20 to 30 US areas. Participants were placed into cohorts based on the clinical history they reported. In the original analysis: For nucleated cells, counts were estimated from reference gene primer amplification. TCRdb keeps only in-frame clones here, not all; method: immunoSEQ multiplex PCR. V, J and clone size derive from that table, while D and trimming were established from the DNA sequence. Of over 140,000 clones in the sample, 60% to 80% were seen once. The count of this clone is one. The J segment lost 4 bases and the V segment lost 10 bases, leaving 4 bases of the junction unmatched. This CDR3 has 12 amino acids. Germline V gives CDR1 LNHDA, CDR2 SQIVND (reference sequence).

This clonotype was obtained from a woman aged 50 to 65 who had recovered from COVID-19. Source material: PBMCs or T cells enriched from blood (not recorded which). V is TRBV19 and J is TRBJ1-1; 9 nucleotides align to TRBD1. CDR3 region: CATADRGTEAFF. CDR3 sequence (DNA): TGTGCCACAGCGGACAGGGGCACTGAAGCTTTCTTT.